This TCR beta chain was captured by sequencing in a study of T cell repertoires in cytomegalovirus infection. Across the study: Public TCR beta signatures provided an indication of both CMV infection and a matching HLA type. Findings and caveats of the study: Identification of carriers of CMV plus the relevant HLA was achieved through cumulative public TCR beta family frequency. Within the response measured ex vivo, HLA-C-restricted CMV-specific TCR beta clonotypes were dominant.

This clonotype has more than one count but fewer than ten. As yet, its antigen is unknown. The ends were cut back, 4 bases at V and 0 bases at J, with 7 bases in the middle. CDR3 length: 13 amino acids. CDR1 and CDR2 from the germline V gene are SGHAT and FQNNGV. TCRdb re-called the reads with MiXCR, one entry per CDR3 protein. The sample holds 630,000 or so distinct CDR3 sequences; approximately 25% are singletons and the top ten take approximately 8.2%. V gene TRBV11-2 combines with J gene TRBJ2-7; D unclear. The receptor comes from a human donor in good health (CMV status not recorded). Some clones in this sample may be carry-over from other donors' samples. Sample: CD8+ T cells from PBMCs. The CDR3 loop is CASSWGTSYEQYF. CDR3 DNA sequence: TGTGCCAGCAGCTGGGGTACCTCCTACGAGCAGTACTTC.